This paragraph covers one TCR beta chain sequence. The data belong to a study of T cell changes during pregnancy in multiple sclerosis. Produced via immunoSEQ multiplex PCR; TCRdb's table is partial and in-frame only. The sample lists around 50,000 clones; roughly 92% were seen once. This CDR3 contains 12 residues. Germline CDR1 and CDR2: GTSNPN and SVGIG (reference sequence). The V gene end was trimmed by 2 bases and the J gene end by 9 bases; junction bases not matched to a gene: 3. This TCR derives from a female donor with multiple sclerosis, enrolled in a pregnancy study. The chain couples TRBV30 to TRBJ2-1; 8 bases map to TRBD2. The sequenced sample was CD4+ T cells from peripheral blood mononuclear cells, obtained in the third trimester of pregnancy. The CDR3 DNA reads as TGTGCCTGGAGTAGCGGGGGCCCTGAGCAGTTCTTC. Translation: CAWSSGGPEQFF.